This TCR beta chain derives from a study of cytomegalovirus exposure and HLA in healthy donors. The PCR made use of 60 Vbeta and 13 Jbeta primers. Here immunoSEQ multiplex PCR was the method, and the copy in TCRdb shows in-frame clones only, minus some. The ten top clones account for approximately 1.8%, within a sample of over 35,000 clones. The clonotype was recovered from a woman aged 30 to 39 in good health and CMV-seronegative. The sample taken for sequencing was PBMCs.

CDR3 protein: CATVTGVGYTF. DNA of the CDR3: TGTGCCACTGTTACAGGGGTGGGCTACACCTTC. The rearrangement joins TRBV19 to TRBJ1-2; 7 bases are a match to TRBD1. This CDR3 has 11 amino acids. V trimming: 10 bases; J trimming: 8 bases; junction bases outside the gene matches: 7. CDR1 LNHDA and CDR2 SQIVND come from the germline V gene (reference sequence). Together with reference TRBV19 and TRBJ1-2, the CDR3 gives the full variable domain: DGGITQSPKYLFRKEGQNVTLSCEQNLNHDAMYWYRQDPGQGLRLIYYSQIVNDFQKGDIAEGYSVSREKKESFPLTVTSAQKNPTAFYLCATVTGVGYTFGSGTRLTVV.